Listed below are T cell receptor beta chains from one sample, sequenced in a study of human thymus T cells. Generated by immunoSEQ multiplex PCR, the TCRdb table keeps only in-frame clones and is missing some. The table has tens of thousands of clones, roughly 94% seen once; the top ten hold around 0.03%. The sequencing input was thymus tissue. The receptors here all came from a girl less than two years old with a congenital heart defect but otherwise immunologically healthy. The CDR3 runs from the conserved cysteine through the conserved F or W. The D gene is left open where the match is weak. A clone size is listed for some rows: how often the clone was seen (once, few, many), or a class if it is expanded.

>TRBV29-1|TRBD2|TRBJ2-1|.
TGCAGCGTTTCGGGACTAGCGGGCTTCAATGAGCAGTTCTTC
CSVSGLAGFNEQFF
>TRBV14|TRBD2|TRBJ2-7|few
TGTGCCAGCAGGAAGGACGGGAGGGGCTCCTACGAGCAGTACTTC
CASRKDGRGSYEQYF
>TRBV5-4|TRBD2|TRBJ2-1|.
TGTGCCAGCAGCTTGACAGCGGGAGGGTTCAATGAGCAGTTCTTC
CASSLTAGGFNEQFF
>TRBV29-1|.|TRBJ2-1|.
TGCAGCGTTGAAGAAGGGCCTCCGGACGGGTCGGGCAATGAGCAGTTCTTC
CSVEEGPPDGSGNEQFF
>TRBV12-5|.|TRBJ1-4|once
TGTGCTAGTGGTTCGTGGACGGCCGGGGGGGAAAAACTGTTTTTT
CASGSWTAGGEKLFF
>TRBV2|.|TRBJ1-4|once
TGTGCCAGCAGTGCGGGGGGCCTTAATGAAAAACTGTTTTTT
CASSAGGLNEKLFF
>TRBV29-1|.|TRBJ2-1|.
TGCAGCGTTGAGGAACTAGGCGATGACAATGAGCAGTTCTTC
CSVEELGDDNEQFF
>TRBV2|TRBD1|TRBJ2-1|.
TGTGCCAGCAATCAACAGGGGATATGGGGACACTACAATGAGCAGTTCTTC
CASNQQGIWGHYNEQFF
>TRBV27|.|TRBJ1-1|.
TGTGCCAGCAGTTTCGCGGCAAAGCCGGGTATGAACACTGAAGCTTTCTTT
CASSFAAKPGMNTEAFF
>TRBV19|TRBD1|TRBJ1-5|.
TGTGCCAGTAGTATTAGGACAGGGGTGGTCCAGCCCCAGCATTTT
CASSIRTGVVQPQHF
>TRBV4-1|.|TRBJ2-1|.
TGCGCCAGCAGCCAAGATCGGGACGGTGTTTCCTACAATGAGCAGTTCTTC
CASSQDRDGVSYNEQFF
>TRBV4-2|.|TRBJ2-1|.
TGTGCCAGCAGCCAAGAGAATTGGGGGTTCGGCCCCTACAATGAGCAGTTCTTC
CASSQENWGFGPYNEQFF
>TRBV5-5|TRBD2|TRBJ2-1|.
TGTGCCAGCAGCTTGAGGCTAGCGGGAGACAATGAGCAGTTCTTC
CASSLRLAGDNEQFF
>TRBV7-9|.|TRBJ2-2|.
TGTGCCAGCAGCTTTGGCCAGTTGACCGGGGAGCTGTTTTTT
CASSFGQLTGELFF
>TRBV5-6|.|TRBJ1-2|.
TGTGCCAGCAGCTTGGCTCATAGAGGGGGCTACACCTTC
CASSLAHRGGYTF
>TRBV6-1|.|TRBJ2-5|once
TGTGCCAGCAGTAGGATGGAGGGGGAGACCCAGTACTTC
CASSRMEGETQYF
>TRBV6-1|TRBD1|TRBJ1-4|.
TGTGCCAGCAATCGGGACAGGGTGGACGAAAAACTGTTTTTT
CASNRDRVDEKLFF
>TRBV9|.|TRBJ2-4|once
TGTGCCAGCAGCGTAGGTCCAGGGAAAAACATTCAGTACTTC
CASSVGPGKNIQYF
>TRBV6-4|.|TRBJ2-3|.
TGTGCCAGCAGTCCGGACGGATCTAGCACAGATACGCAGTATTTT
CASSPDGSSTDTQYF
>TRBV7-2|TRBD1|TRBJ1-4|.
TGTGCCAGCAGCTTCGGCAGGGGGCAGAATGAAAAACTGTTTTTT
CASSFGRGQNEKLFF
>TRBV5-1|.|TRBJ2-1|.
TGCGCCAGCAGCTTGGCCGGGGGCGTCTCCTACAATGAGCAGTTCTTC
CASSLAGGVSYNEQFF
>TRBV25-1|TRBD2|TRBJ2-5|.
TGTGCCAGCAGTGTAGCGGGAGACGTTCGAGAGACCCAGTACTTC
CASSVAGDVRETQYF
>TRBV28|.|TRBJ1-4|.
TGTGCCAGCAGTCACGGGCACTTTCAGGAAAAACTGTTTTTT
CASSHGHFQEKLFF
>TRBV5-1|.|TRBJ1-1|.
TGCGCCAGCAGCGAAGGCCCTACTGAAGCTTTCTTT
CASSEGPTEAFF
>TRBV2|TRBD2|TRBJ2-7|.
TGTGCCAGCAGTACTAGCGGGAGGGACGAATGCTACGAGCAGTACTTC
CASSTSGRDECYEQYF
>TRBV1|.|TRBJ1-5|once
TGCACCAGCAGCCAAGCCCAGGGGGCGCGGAGCAATCAGCCCCAGCATTTT
CTSSQAQGARSNQPQHF
>TRBV6-5|TRBD1|TRBJ2-2|.
TGTGCCAGCAGGTACAGGGGTACCGGGGAGCTGTTTTTT
CASRYRGTGELFF
>TRBV29-1|TRBD1|TRBJ1-1|.
TGCAGCGTTGAAGGAGGACAGGGAGGAGTGAACACTGAAGCTTTCTTT
CSVEGGQGGVNTEAFF
>TRBV9|.|TRBJ2-3|.
TGTGCCAGCAGCGTAGTAGGGGGCACAGATACGCAGTATTTT
CASSVVGGTDTQYF
>TRBV28|.|TRBJ2-1|.
TGTGCCAGCAGTTTACCCCCCCTGGGGAGGCCCCTGGATAATGAGCAGTTCTTC
CASSLPPLGRPLDNEQFF
>TRBV5-1|.|TRBJ2-2|once
TGCGCCAGCAGCCGAGACGAGAACACCGGGGAGCTGTTTTTT
CASSRDENTGELFF
>TRBV14|.|TRBJ2-1|.
TGTGCCAGCAGCCAAAATCGCAACTACAATGAGCAGTTCTTC
CASSQNRNYNEQFF
>TRBV28|TRBD1|TRBJ1-2|.
TGTGCCAGCAGCCACCGCAATGACAGGGTCGGCTACACCTTC
CASSHRNDRVGYTF
>TRBV19|TRBD1|TRBJ2-7|few
TGTGCCAGTAGTCGATTTCCCTTATTCCGCGACAGGGACCAGTCCTACGAGCAGTACTTC
CASSRFPLFRDRDQSYEQYF
>TRBV27|TRBD1|TRBJ1-1|once
TGTGCCAGCAGTGTCAGGGGGCGATGGGCTGAAGCTTTCTTT
CASSVRGRWAEAFF
>TRBV7-7|.|TRBJ2-1|once
TGTGCTAGCAGCATACTAGTTGCCACAGGGTCCGGCAATGAGCAGTTCTTC
CASSILVATGSGNEQFF
>TRBV18|TRBD1|TRBJ1-2|.
TGTGCCAGCTCACCACCGACAGGGGGTGGCTACACCTTC
CASSPPTGGGYTF
>TRBV14|.|TRBJ2-6|.
TGTGCCAGCCGGAGACTCCTTAATGGGGCCAACGTCCTGACTTTC
CASRRLLNGANVLTF
>TRBV12-5|.|TRBJ2-1|.
TGTGCTAGTGGTCCCTCAGCGGCCTACAATGAGCAGTTCTTC
CASGPSAAYNEQFF
>TRBV5-1|TRBD2|TRBJ2-1|.
TGCGCCAGCAGCTTGGTACTAGCGGCCTTGGGGAATGAGCAGTTCTTC
CASSLVLAALGNEQFF
>TRBV4-1|.|TRBJ1-2|.
TGCGCCAGCAGCCCCCATGAGGGACACAGTTATGGCTACACCTTC
CASSPHEGHSYGYTF
>TRBV7-8|.|TRBJ2-7|.
TGTGCCAGCACGGGGGCTTTTGGCGGGCTCTACGAGCAGTACTTC
CASTGAFGGLYEQYF
>TRBV5-6|TRBD1|TRBJ2-1|.
TGTGCCAGCAGCTTATCCAGGGGGCTCGGGGAGCAGTTCTTC
CASSLSRGLGEQFF
>TRBV21-1|.|TRBJ2-2|.
TGTGCCAGCAGCAAGGTTGGTTGTCGGCCTCGTGTCACCGGGGAGCTGTTTTTT
CASSKVGCRPRVTGELFF
>TRBV21-1|.|TRBJ2-7|.
TGTGCCAGCAGCACAATACACGGACAGGGGGCCACGGAGGACTACGAGCAGTACTTC
CASSTIHGQGATEDYEQYF